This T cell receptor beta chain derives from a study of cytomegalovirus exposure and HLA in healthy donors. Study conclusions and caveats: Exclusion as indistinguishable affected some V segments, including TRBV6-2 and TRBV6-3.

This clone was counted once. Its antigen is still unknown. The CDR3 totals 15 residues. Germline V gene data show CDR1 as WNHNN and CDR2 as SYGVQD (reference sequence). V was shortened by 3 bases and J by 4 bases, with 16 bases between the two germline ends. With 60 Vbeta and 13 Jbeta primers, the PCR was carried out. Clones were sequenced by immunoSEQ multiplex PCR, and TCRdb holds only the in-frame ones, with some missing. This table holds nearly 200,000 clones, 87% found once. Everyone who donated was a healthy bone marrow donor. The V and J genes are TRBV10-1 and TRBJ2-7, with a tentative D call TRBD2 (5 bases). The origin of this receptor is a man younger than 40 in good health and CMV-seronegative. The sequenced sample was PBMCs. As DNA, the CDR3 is TGCGCCAGCAGTGATCCTGGAGGTGCGTCATACGAGCAGTACTTC. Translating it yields CASSDPGGASYEQYF.